Presented here are 25 T cell receptor beta chains from one specimen sequenced in a study of blood T cell repertoires in COVID-19. Assay: immunoSEQ multiplex PCR; the TCRdb copy retains only in-frame clones and omits some. The table includes about 430,000 clones, around nine tenths detected once. The sequenced sample consisted of PBMCs or T cells enriched from blood (not recorded which). These receptors were taken from a woman aged 18-29 years who had been exposed to COVID-19.

The CDR3 nucleotides read TGTGCCAGCAGCTTACGGTCGGGAGGGAGCTCTGGGGCCAACGTCCTGACTTTC. Translation: CASSLRSGGSSGANVLTF. V is TRBV7-9 and J is TRBJ2-6; 8 positions match TRBD2. This CDR3 comprises 18 residues. Trimming cost V 2 bases and J 0 bases; bases outside gene matches: 6. Germline CDR1 reads SEHNR; CDR2 reads FQNEAQ (reference sequence).

Regarding this clone: Other nucleotide sequences in the sample specify the same CDR3. V usage is TRBV10-3 and J usage is TRBJ1-5; 9 bases match TRBD1. The CDR3 is 14 residues long. The V gene end was trimmed by 6 bases and the J gene end by 5 bases; junction bases not matched to a gene: 5. CDR1 is ENHRY, CDR2 SYGVKD, per germline. CDR3 protein: CAISPGQGDQPQHF. The CDR3 DNA follows: TGTGCCATCAGCCCGGGACAGGGCGATCAGCCCCAGCATTTT.

The rearrangement links TRBV15 to TRBJ2-7; D not certain. V was cut by 3 bases and J by 7 bases, with 16 bases left in between. Germline CDR1 LNHNV, CDR2 YYDKDF (reference sequence). This CDR3 contains 14 residues. CDR3 DNA sequence: TGTGCCACCAGCAGCCCCCGTTGGGCAAGTGAGCAGTACTTC. Amino acid sequence: CATSSPRWASEQYF.

The chain joins TRBV11-2 to TRBJ1-3; a weak D match, TRBD1 (5 bases). This CDR3 comprises 16 residues. Germline values: CDR1 SGHAT, CDR2 FQNNGV. V was shortened by 1 base and J by 2 bases, with 12 bases between the two germline ends. This CDR3 is CASSLVFAGTGNTIYF. The DNA for the CDR3 is TGTGCCAGCAGCTTAGTTTTCGCAGGGACTGGAAACACCATATATTTT.

The chain links TRBV6-5 to TRBJ2-3; TRBD2 is a possible D gene (6 bases). Germline V CDR1 and CDR2: MNHEY, SVGAGI. V shed 5 bases and J shed 0 bases, with 9 bases lying between them. The CDR3 consists of 14 residues. This chain's CDR3 is CASSPGTSTDTQYF. Here the CDR3 DNA reads TGTGCCAGCAGTCCAGGGACTAGCACAGATACGCAGTATTTT.

The chain couples TRBV11-3 to TRBJ1-1; no clear D. Trimming pared 6 bases from V and 0 bases from J, leaving 8 bases between. CDR3 length equals 13 residues. Germline CDR1 SGHNT, CDR2 YENEEA. Here the CDR3 reads CASSMSLNTEAFF. The CDR3 coding sequence is TGTGCCAGCAGTATGTCGTTGAACACTGAAGCTTTCTTT.

The rearrangement links TRBV5-1 to TRBJ1-1; D unresolved. The CDR3 consists of 13 residues. V was shortened by 3 bases and J by 4 bases, with 10 bases between the two germline ends. Germline CDR1 is SGHRS and CDR2 is YFSETQ. CDR3 bases: TGCGCCAGCAGCTCTAGCCCGGTCACTGAAGCTTTCTTT. The encoded protein is CASSSSPVTEAFF. The full variable domain, in which reference TRBV5-1 and TRBJ1-1 provide the parts outside the CDR3, is KAGVTQTPRYLIKTRGQQVTLSCSPISGHRSVSWYQQTPGQGLQFLFEYFSETQRNKGNFPGRFSGRQFSNSRSEMNVSTLELGDSALYLCASSSSPVTEAFFGQGTRLTVV.

V gene TRBV6-5 combines with J gene TRBJ1-2; D is unresolved. Germline values: CDR1 MNHEY, CDR2 SVGAGI. There are 15 residues in the CDR3. Trimming left V 5 bases short and J 4 bases short, with 17 bases between. CDR3 amino acids: CASSRLSTPFYGYTF. The CDR3 region has the DNA TGTGCCAGCAGTCGCCTATCGACACCCTTCTATGGCTACACCTTC.

This chain uses TRBV29-1 with TRBJ1-3; the D gene is possibly TRBD1 (6 bases). Deletions cut 6 bases from V and 4 bases from J, with 13 bases between. The CDR3 extends over 13 amino acids. CDR1 is SQVTM and CDR2 is ANQGSEA in the germline V gene. The CDR3, as DNA: TGCAGCGTAGCCCGGGACATCGGAAACACCATATATTTT. Translated, it gives CSVARDIGNTIYF.

This chain uses TRBV3-1 (or the pseudogene TRBV3-2) with TRBJ1-1; possible D gene TRBD1, 6 bases. The CDR3 consists of 12 residues. V shed 6 bases and J shed 7 bases, with 12 bases lying between them. Germline CDR1 reads LGHDT; CDR2 reads YNNKEL (reference sequence). CDR3 amino acids: CASRTGQNEAFF. Written as DNA, the CDR3 is TGTGCCAGCAGAACAGGACAGAATGAAGCTTTCTTT.

Points on this clone: The sample has other DNA sequences that encode this CDR3 too. In DNA, the CDR3 is TGTGCCAGCAGCCTCTGGAGCTCCTACGAGCAGTACTTC. This gives the protein CASSLWSSYEQYF. The chain is built from TRBV5-4 and TRBJ2-7; D not resolved. Trimming cost V 4 bases and J 0 bases, with 8 bases left between them. CDR1 and CDR2 from the germline V gene are SGHNT and YYREEE (reference sequence). This CDR3 spans 13 amino acids.

The rearrangement links TRBV2 to TRBJ2-3, with no clear D. The CDR3 contains 11 residues. The germline V gene encodes CDR1 SNHLY and CDR2 FYNNEI. The germline V and J ends were trimmed by 6 bases and 2 bases, with 3 bases remaining between them. The CDR3 loop reads CASSITDTQYF. The CDR3 DNA is TGTGCCAGCAGCATCACAGATACGCAGTATTTT.

The V and J genes are TRBV24-1 and TRBJ1-5; 8 nucleotides line up with TRBD1. Germline values: CDR1 KGHDR, CDR2 SFDVKD. CDR3 length: 15 residues. The V segment lost 3 bases and the J segment 7 bases; nucleotides outside the gene matches: 7. The CDR3, as DNA: TGTGCCACCAGTGATCCGGACAGGGAAGGCCAGCCCCAGCATTTT. Translated, it gives CATSDPDREGQPQHF.

The chain joins TRBV6-2 or TRBV6-3 to TRBJ2-6, with 7 bases aligning to TRBD2. CDR1 and CDR2 (germline): MNHEY, SVGEGT. This CDR3 contains 20 residues. The V gene end was trimmed by 2 bases and the J gene end by 1 base; junction bases not matched to a gene: 14. The CDR3 sequence is CASSYLKYLLGGSGANVLTF. DNA of the CDR3: TGTGCCAGCAGTTACCTAAAATACCTTCTCGGGGGGTCTGGGGCCAACGTCCTGACTTTC.

The chain couples TRBV7-2 to TRBJ1-1; a possible D gene is TRBD1 (6 bases). Germline values: CDR1 SGHTA, CDR2 FQGNSA. There are 17 residues in the CDR3. The V gene lost 4 bases and the J gene lost 3 bases, with 21 bases spanning the gap. The CDR3 sequence is CASSSPNAQGPDTEAFF. CDR3 bases: TGTGCCAGCAGCTCACCTAACGCCCAGGGGCCCGACACTGAAGCTTTCTTT.

The V and J genes are TRBV3-1 (or the pseudogene TRBV3-2) and TRBJ1-4; D remains unclear. Germline-derived CDR1 and CDR2 are LGHDT and YNNKEL (reference sequence). The CDR3 loop spans 16 amino acids. With 0 bases removed from V and 2 bases from J, the gap between germline ends came to 10 bases. The CDR3 DNA is TGTGCCAGCAGCCAAGATCCGGGATTCACTAATGAAAAACTGTTTTTT. The encoded protein is CASSQDPGFTNEKLFF.

This clone came up a few times. The genes are TRBV4-3 and TRBJ1-2, with 8 bases identical to TRBD1. Trimming removed 0 bases from V and 7 bases from J; junction bases left unmatched: 4. Germline V gene data show CDR1 as LGHNA and CDR2 as YSLEER. The CDR3 contains 14 residues. The CDR3 nucleotides are TGCGCCAGCAGCCAAGAACAGGGGGATCTTGGCTACACCTTC. This sequence encodes CASSQEQGDLGYTF.

The CDR3 protein is CASSLGGQGNRNTIYF. CDR3 in DNA: TGTGCCAGCAGTTTGGGGGGACAGGGAAATAGAAACACCATATATTTT. This sequence joins TRBV28 and TRBJ1-3, with 9 bases matching TRBD1. J lost 5 bases, V lost 3 bases, and 8 bases had no gene match. The CDR3 spans 16 residues. Germline loops: CDR1 MDHEN, CDR2 SYDVKM.

The chain couples TRBV7-6 to TRBJ2-3, with TRBD1 matching 7 bases. Germline V CDR1 and CDR2: SGHVS, FNYEAQ. Trimming cost V 4 bases and J 2 bases; bases outside gene matches: 9. The CDR3 has 16 amino acids. The CDR3 here is CASSSTGQTLTDTQYF. CDR3 nucleotides: TGTGCCAGCAGCTCGACAGGGCAAACCCTCACAGATACGCAGTATTTT.

The chain has TRBV4-1 and TRBJ2-7; TRBD1 aligns across 7 bases. The V gene's germline CDR1 is MGHRA and CDR2 YSYEKL. V lost 0 bases to trimming and J lost 4 bases; unmatched junction nucleotides: 6. The CDR3 sequence is 15 residues long. The CDR3 nucleotides read TGCGCCAGCAGCCAAGATTGGGGACAGTTATACGAGCAGTACTTC. It is translated as CASSQDWGQLYEQYF.

J is TRBJ1-5 and V is TRBV6-6, with D possibly TRBD1 on 5 matching bases. V was shortened by 4 bases and J by 3 bases, with 13 bases between the two germline ends. Germline values: CDR1 MNHNY, CDR2 SVGAGI (reference sequence). The CDR3 totals 15 residues. CDR3 nucleotides: TGTGCCAGCAGTTCCCGCGGGGGGGACAATCAGCCCCAGCATTTT. Protein: CASSSRGGDNQPQHF.

The gene calls are TRBV5-1 and TRBJ2-7; D is ambiguous. CDR3 length: 13 amino acids. V gave up 0 bases and J gave up 3 bases, with 7 bases separating them. The germline gives CDR1 SGHRS, CDR2 YFSETQ. The CDR3 DNA sequence: TGCGCCAGCAGCTTGGTGGCTAGCTACGAGCAGTACTTC. Amino acid sequence: CASSLVASYEQYF.

CDR3 residues: CASSLPSGSVEETQYF. In nucleotides, the CDR3 is TGTGCCAGCAGCTTACCTAGCGGGAGTGTGGAGGAGACCCAGTACTTC. This chain links TRBV11-2 with TRBJ2-5; 10 bases match TRBD2. Germline V lookup: CDR1 SGHAT, CDR2 FQNNGV. Trimming at V came to 2 bases and at J to 5 bases, leaving 8 bases not matched to a gene. This CDR3 has 16 residues.

This chain links TRBV24-1 with TRBJ2-1; 16 nucleotides line up with TRBD2. Trimming took 9 bases from V and 0 from J; bases not matched to a gene: 1. The CDR3 contains 16 residues. CDR1 is KGHDR and CDR2 is SFDVKD in the germline V gene. The CDR3 DNA reads TGTGCCACCGGGACTAGCGGGGGGGCCTCCTACAATGAGCAGTTCTTC. Translated, it gives CATGTSGGASYNEQFF.

This clone turned up a few times. The gene calls are TRBV6-5 and TRBJ1-1, with 7 bases lining up with TRBD1. V shed 6 bases and J 0 bases; nucleotides not matched to a gene: 7. Germline V gene lookup returns CDR1 MNHEY and CDR2 SVGAGI. The CDR3 contains 15 residues. The CDR3 spells CASSAGTEMNTEAFF. CDR3 DNA sequence: TGTGCCAGCAGCGCCGGGACAGAGATGAACACTGAAGCTTTCTTT.